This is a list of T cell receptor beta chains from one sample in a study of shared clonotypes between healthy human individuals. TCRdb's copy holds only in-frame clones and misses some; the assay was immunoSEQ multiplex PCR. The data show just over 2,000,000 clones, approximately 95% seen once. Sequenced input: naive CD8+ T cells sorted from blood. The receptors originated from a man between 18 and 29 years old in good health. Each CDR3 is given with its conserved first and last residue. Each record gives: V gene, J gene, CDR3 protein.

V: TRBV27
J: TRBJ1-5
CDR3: CASSATVSNQPQHF

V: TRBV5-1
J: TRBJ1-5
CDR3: CAVVAGESSNQPQHF

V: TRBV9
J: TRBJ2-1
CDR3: CASSVGGGAPYYNEQFF

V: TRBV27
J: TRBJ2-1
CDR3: CASREGRPYNEQFF

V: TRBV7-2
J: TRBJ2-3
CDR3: CASSRIRDTYTDTQYF

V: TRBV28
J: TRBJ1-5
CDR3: CASSLWGDSNQPQHF

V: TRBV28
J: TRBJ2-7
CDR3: CASSSTLNYEQYF

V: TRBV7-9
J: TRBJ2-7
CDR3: CASSLNPAGPYEQYF

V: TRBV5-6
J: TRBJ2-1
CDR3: CASSSRQGYNEQFF

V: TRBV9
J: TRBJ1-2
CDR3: CASSVQGASGYTF

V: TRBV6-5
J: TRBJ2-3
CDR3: CASSYSPGAGDTQYF

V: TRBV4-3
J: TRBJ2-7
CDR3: CASSQDTGEGYEQYF

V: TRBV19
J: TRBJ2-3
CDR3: CASSDRDYTDTQYF

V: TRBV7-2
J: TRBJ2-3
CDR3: CASSLTSGTTDTQYF

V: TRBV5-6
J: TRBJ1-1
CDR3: CASSFPQDTEAFF